Included here is one T cell receptor beta chain sequence, with context. The antigen remains unidentified. The data are from a study of blood T cells in healthy people across ages. Overall study context: There was about one barcoded beta molecule captured by template switching per two T cells. Study results and limitations: Per million T cells, TCR beta diversity dropped about linearly as age rose. PBMCs went unsorted, and a conclusive naive versus antigen-experienced comparison was therefore prevented.

The CDR3 spans 15 residues. Deletions cut 7 bases from V and 3 bases from J, with 19 bases between. CDR1 and CDR2 from the germline V gene are SGHAT and FQNNGV. The second PCR ran about 6 to 11 cycles with a sample-barcoded 5' primer and J-beta primers. With 12 random nucleotides, a template-switch adaptor tagged each individual cDNA molecule. TCRdb recomputed calls from the 5' RACE reads with MiXCR, one row per CDR3 protein. The table lists about 730,000 distinct CDR3 sequences, roughly 47% of them singletons. This rearrangement joins TRBV11-2 to TRBJ2-7; perhaps TRBD1 as D (6 bases). Sample: blood. The sequence was obtained from a woman aged 60-75 years in good health. This CDR3 reads CASNFTGRGVYEQYF. In nucleotides, the CDR3 is TGTGCCAGCAACTTCACAGGGAGAGGTGTCTACGAGCAGTACTTC.